The 24 T cell receptor beta chains below all came from one sample that was sequenced in a study of glioma-infiltrating T cells. The iRepertoire nested amplicon-rescue multiplex PCR amplified TCR alpha and beta CDR3s from RNA. TCRdb used MiXCR to reprocess the multiplex PCR reads, holding one entry per CDR3 protein. The sample lists over 90,000 distinct CDR3 sequences; about 30% were seen once. Sequenced input: glioma tissue, nonneoplastic brain tissue, or PBMCs (not recorded which). The source is a human donor with low-grade glioma or glioblastoma, undergoing nonglioma brain surgery, or in good health (not recorded which).

Of note for this clonotype: It may be a read error: a sequence one base away is much more abundant. The chain joins TRBV27 to TRBJ1-1, with 9 bases matching TRBD1. The CDR3 is 14 residues long. With V trimmed by 9 bases and J by 6 bases, 11 bases remained unmatched. Looked up from germline, CDR1 is MNHEY and CDR2 is SMNVEV (reference sequence). The CDR3 reads CARTKQGAAAEAFF. The CDR3 nucleotides are TGTGCCAGAACCAAACAGGGGGCCGCGGCTGAAGCTTTCTTT.

V gene TRBV7-2 combines with J gene TRBJ2-7, with 13 bases fitting TRBD2. The DNA end is more similar to TRBJ2-5, so the J call may be wrong. Germline V gene sequence: CDR1 SGHTA, CDR2 FQGNSA. The CDR3 is 17 amino acids. The CDR3 sequence is CASSWDTSGGAQETQYF. Here the CDR3 DNA reads TGTGCCAGCAGCTGGGATACTAGCGGGGGGGCCCAAGAGACCCAGTACTTC.

There are a few counts of this clonotype. CDR3 region: CASSIVGENYGYTF. The DNA of the CDR3 is TGTGCCAGTAGTATAGTAGGGGAGAACTATGGCTACACCTTC. The V gene is TRBV19, the J gene TRBJ1-2, with D perhaps matching TRBD1 (5 bases). The V gene lost 1 base and the J gene lost 2 bases, with 8 bases spanning the gap. The germline V gene has CDR1 LNHDA and CDR2 SQIVND (reference sequence). The CDR3 covers 14 residues.

Comment on this clonotype: This may be a read error: a much more frequent sequence differs by one nucleotide. The rearrangement joins TRBV4-1 to TRBJ1-5, with a possible D match to TRBD1 (5 bases). With 1 base removed from V and 3 bases from J, the gap between germline ends came to 16 bases. The CDR3 loop spans 17 amino acids. Germline-derived CDR1 and CDR2 are MGHRA and YSYEKL. For the CDR3, the DNA is TGCGCCAGCAGCCAAGTGCGAGGTCAGGGCATCAATCAGCCCCAGCATTTT. It is translated as CASSQVRGQGINQPQHF.

Many counts were recorded for this clonotype. The rearrangement joins TRBV28 to TRBJ2-7; tentatively, D is TRBD1 (5 bases). Germline CDR1 reads MDHEN; CDR2 reads SYDVKM. This CDR3 contains 15 residues. Trimming shortened V by 2 bases and J by 7 bases, and 18 bases separated the two germline ends. The CDR3 sequence: CASSLKSRAWDEQYF. The CDR3 nucleotides are TGTGCCAGCAGTTTAAAGTCCAGGGCCTGGGATGAGCAGTACTTC.

This clonotype was counted ten times or more. The rearrangement uses TRBV6-1 and TRBJ2-3; 7 bases are shared with TRBD2. V was pared by 5 bases and J by 6 bases, with 17 bases of the junction left unmatched. The CDR3 has 17 amino acids. CDR1 and CDR2 from the germline V gene are MNHNS and SASEGT. The DNA for the CDR3 is TGTGCCAGCAGTTCCCACCGACTAGCACTCGCAAGGGATACGCAGTATTTT. This sequence encodes CASSSHRLALARDTQYF.

On this clonotype: A single base separates this from a much larger clone, so it may be a read error. The chain uses TRBV7-9 and TRBJ2-4; D possibly corresponds to TRBD1 (5 bases). Germline loops: CDR1 SEHNR, CDR2 FQNEAQ (reference sequence). The CDR3 length is 12 residues. The CDR3 sequence is CASSPTGRAASF. The CDR3 DNA is TGTGCCAGCAGTCCTACCGGCAGGGCCGCATCCTTC.

This clonotype has more than one count but fewer than ten. The chain couples TRBV24-1 to TRBJ2-7, with 8 bases lining up with TRBD1. Trimming took 12 bases from V and 6 from J; bases not matched to a gene: 9. CDR3 size: 12 residues. The V gene's germline CDR1 is KGHDR and CDR2 SFDVKD. CDR3 DNA sequence: TGTGCCCCTAGGACAGGGCGTTGCGAGCAGTACTTC. The encoded protein is CAPRTGRCEQYF.

This clonotype was seen a few times. The CDR3 nucleotides are TGTGCCAGCAGCTTTGGGCCCCAAGGTCGTGAGCAGTTCTTC. Translation: CASSFGPQGREQFF. This rearrangement joins TRBV7-3 to TRBJ2-1; D gene ambiguous. The germline CDR1 and CDR2 sequences are SGHTA and FQGTGA. The CDR3 covers 14 residues. The V and J ends lost 3 bases and 9 bases respectively, with 15 bases between them.

This clonotype was recorded many times. The genes are TRBV6-1 and TRBJ1-3; unclear D gene. CDR3 size: 12 residues. Germline V CDR1 and CDR2: MNHNS, SASEGT. The ends were cut back, 5 bases at V and 4 bases at J, with 6 bases in the middle. DNA of the CDR3: TGTGCCAGCAGTTCGCAGGGAAACACCATATATTTT. Translation: CASSSQGNTIYF.

The rearrangement uses TRBV3-1 and TRBJ1-1, with D perhaps matching TRBD1 (6 bases). The CDR3 extends over 15 amino acids. Germline V gives CDR1 LGHDT, CDR2 YNNKEL (reference sequence). The V and J ends lost 1 base and 2 bases respectively, with 11 bases between them. The CDR3 region is CASSQANRENTEAFF. The CDR3, as DNA: TGTGCCAGCAGCCAAGCCAACAGGGAAAACACTGAAGCTTTCTTT.

A word on this clonotype: This may be a read error, as it is one base from a much larger clone. The J gene is TRBJ1-1, the V gene TRBV7-2, with TRBD1 matching over 10 bases. J gave up 5 bases and V 4 bases, and 16 bases lay outside the gene matches. This CDR3 spans 18 amino acids. CDR1 is SGHTA and CDR2 is FQGNSA in the germline V gene. The CDR3 is CASSSRDRGSTILTEAFF. The CDR3 coding sequence is TGTGCCAGCAGCTCTAGGGACAGGGGATCCACTATTTTGACTGAAGCTTTCTTT.

The table lists this clonotype with many counts. V gene TRBV19 combines with J gene TRBJ1-5; D is undetermined. Germline lookup yields CDR1 LNHDA and CDR2 SQIVND (reference sequence). CDR3 length: 15 amino acids. The V gene lost 3 bases and the J gene lost 0 bases, with 9 bases spanning the gap. The CDR3 DNA follows: TGTGCCAGTAGTATTTCGAGAAATAGCAATCAGCCCCAGCATTTT. It specifies CASSISRNSNQPQHF. Complete variable domain (other parts from reference TRBV19 and TRBJ1-5): DGGITQSPKYLFRKEGQNVTLSCEQNLNHDAMYWYRQDPGQGLRLIYYSQIVNDFQKGDIAEGYSVSREKKESFPLTVTSAQKNPTAFYLCASSISRNSNQPQHFGDGTRLSIL.

Points on this clonotype: A read error may explain this, as a much larger clone is one base away. The chain recombines TRBV2 with TRBJ1-5, with TRBD1 matching over 11 bases. V lost 4 bases, J lost 1 base, and 0 bases stayed unmatched. CDR1 is SNHLY, CDR2 FYNNEI, per germline. CDR3 length: 15 residues. The CDR3 bases are TGTGCCAGCAGTGGGACAGGGGGCAGCAATCAGCCCCAGCATTTT. Amino acid sequence: CASSGTGGSNQPQHF.

In regard to this clonotype: This may arise from a read error, as a much more abundant clone is one base away. This CDR3 fails to terminate in the conserved phenylalanine or tryptophan, so it likely reflects a read error. V is TRBV20-1 and J is TRBJ1-5; D perhaps matches TRBD1 (5 bases). There are 15 residues in the CDR3. With 6 bases removed from V and 4 bases from J, the gap between germline ends came to 19 bases. The germline gives CDR1 DFQATT, CDR2 SNEGSKA (reference sequence). The CDR3 loop reads CSANTPRDRNQPQHS. CDR3 DNA: TGCAGTGCCAACACCCCGAGAGACAGAAATCAGCCCCAGCATTCT.

In its sample, this clonotype was seen many times. The chain uses TRBV20-1 and TRBJ2-3; 15 bases line up with TRBD2. The CDR3 extends over 19 amino acids. V trimming: 6 bases; J trimming: 2 bases; junction bases outside the gene matches: 15. Germline V gene data show CDR1 as DFQATT and CDR2 as SNEGSKA (reference sequence). This CDR3 is CSAKIPGLAGGRTTDTQYF. CDR3 coding DNA: TGCAGTGCCAAAATTCCGGGACTAGCGGGGGGCAGAACCACAGATACGCAGTATTTT.

This clonotype was observed many times. V gene TRBV20-1 combines with J gene TRBJ1-6; D is unclear. V lost 1 base, J lost 11 bases, and 12 bases lay in between. The CDR3 is 13 residues long. The germline CDR1 and CDR2 sequences are DFQATT and SNEGSKA (reference sequence). Here the CDR3 reads CSARVRPRAPLHF. In DNA, the CDR3 is TGCAGTGCTAGAGTAAGGCCCCGAGCACCCCTCCACTTT.

This clonotype was detected a few times. The V call is TRBV10-3, the J call TRBJ2-7, with D uncertain. The V end was cut by 3 bases, the J end by 4 bases, with 4 bases between. The CDR3 is 11 amino acids. Germline CDR1 is ENHRY and CDR2 is SYGVKD. CDR3 sequence (DNA): TGTGCCATCAGTGAAGCTTACGAGCAGTACTTC. Encoded protein: CAISEAYEQYF.

This clonotype appeared many times. The V and J genes are TRBV7-8 and TRBJ1-1; D is unresolved. V lost 0 bases and J 11 bases, leaving 16 bases between the germline ends. Germline lookup yields CDR1 SGHVS and CDR2 FQNEAQ. The CDR3 spans 14 residues. The CDR3 DNA follows: TGTGCCAGCAGCTTAGCCCGGCCAGAGGTGTCGGCTTTCTTT. Amino acids: CASSLARPEVSAFF.

As to this clonotype: The junction does not match germline at one end; this may be a read error. This sequence joins TRBV7-7 and TRBJ2-1; D is unclear. Per germline, CDR1 SSHAT and CDR2 FNYEAQ (reference sequence). There are 15 residues in the CDR3. The CDR3 reads CASSLDQQTYNEQFF. As DNA, the CDR3 is TGTGCTAGCAGCTTGGACCAACAGACCTACAATGAGCAGTTCTTC.

This clonotype was seen ten or more times. V gene TRBV28 combines with J gene TRBJ2-7; 8 bases are shared with TRBD1. Germline V lookup: CDR1 MDHEN, CDR2 SYDVKM. The V and J ends lost 7 bases and 1 base, in that order; junction bases with no gene match: 12. The CDR3 loop spans 16 amino acids. CDR3 amino acids: CASNRYGRGQSYEQYF. The CDR3 nucleotides are TGTGCCAGCAACCGTTACGGCAGGGGGCAATCCTACGAGCAGTACTTC.

This clonotype has only a few counts. The chain employs TRBV7-8 and TRBJ2-3, with 8 bases that match TRBD2. V was clipped by 6 bases and J by 2 bases; unmatched bases: 13. Germline V gene sequence: CDR1 SGHVS, CDR2 FQNEAQ. CDR3 length equals 17 residues. DNA of the CDR3: TGTGCCAGCAGTTCTCAGCCCCAGCGGGGGATCACAGATACGCAGTATTTT. It encodes CASSSQPQRGITDTQYF.

This clonotype was picked up many times. The gene calls are TRBV6-6 and TRBJ1-1; D is unresolved. The CDR3 extends over 13 amino acids. V shed 2 bases and J shed 4 bases, with 8 bases lying between them. Germline V lookup: CDR1 MNHNY, CDR2 SVGAGI (reference sequence). The CDR3 spells CASSYRPSTEAFF. The CDR3, as DNA: TGTGCCAGCAGTTACCGGCCAAGCACTGAAGCTTTCTTT.

The chain links TRBV12-3 or TRBV12-4 to TRBJ2-2; the match to TRBD1 covers 8 bases. The CDR3 spans 15 residues. V dropped 11 bases and J dropped 7; count of bases not matched to a gene: 15. The CDR3 bases are TGTGCCGGCTCGGGTGACCAGGGGGCGGGCGGGGAGCTGTTTTTT. Translated, it gives CAGSGDQGAGGELFF.